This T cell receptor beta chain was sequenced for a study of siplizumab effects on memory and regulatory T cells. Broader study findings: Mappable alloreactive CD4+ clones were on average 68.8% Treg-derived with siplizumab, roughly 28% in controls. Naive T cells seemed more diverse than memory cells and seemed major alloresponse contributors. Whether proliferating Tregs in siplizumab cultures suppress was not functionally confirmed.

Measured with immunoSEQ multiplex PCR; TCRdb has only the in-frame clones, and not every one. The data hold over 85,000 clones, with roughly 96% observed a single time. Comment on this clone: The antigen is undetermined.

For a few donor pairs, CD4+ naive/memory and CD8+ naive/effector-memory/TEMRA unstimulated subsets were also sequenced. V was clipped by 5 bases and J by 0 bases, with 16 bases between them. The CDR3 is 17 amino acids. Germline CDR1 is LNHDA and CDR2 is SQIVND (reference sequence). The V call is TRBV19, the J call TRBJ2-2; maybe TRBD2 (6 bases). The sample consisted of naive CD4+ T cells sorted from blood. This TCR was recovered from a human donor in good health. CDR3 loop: CASSDEGGAANTGELFF. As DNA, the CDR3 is TGTGCCAGTAGTGATGAGGGCGGGGCCGCGAACACCGGGGAGCTGTTTTTT. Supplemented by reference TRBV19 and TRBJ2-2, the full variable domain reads DGGITQSPKYLFRKEGQNVTLSCEQNLNHDAMYWYRQDPGQGLRLIYYSQIVNDFQKGDIAEGYSVSREKKESFPLTVTSAQKNPTAFYLCASSDEGGAANTGELFFGEGSRLTVL.